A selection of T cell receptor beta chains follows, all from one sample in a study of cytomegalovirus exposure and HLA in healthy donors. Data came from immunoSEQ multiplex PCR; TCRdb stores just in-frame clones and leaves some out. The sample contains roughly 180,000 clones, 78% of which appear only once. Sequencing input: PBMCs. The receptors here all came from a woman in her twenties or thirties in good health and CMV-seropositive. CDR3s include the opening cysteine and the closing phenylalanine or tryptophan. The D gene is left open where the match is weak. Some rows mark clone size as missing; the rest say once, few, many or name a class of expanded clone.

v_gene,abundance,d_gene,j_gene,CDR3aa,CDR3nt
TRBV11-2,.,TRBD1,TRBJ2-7,CASSFTGGEQYF,TGTGCCAGCAGTTTCACAGGGGGCGAGCAGTACTTC
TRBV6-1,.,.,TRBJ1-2,CASRRGPRHGYTF,TGTGCCAGCAGGAGAGGGCCCCGCCATGGCTACACCTTC
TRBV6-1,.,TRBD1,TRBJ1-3,CASSIGQGPGNTIYF,TGTGCCAGCAGTATCGGACAGGGACCGGGAAACACCATATATTTT
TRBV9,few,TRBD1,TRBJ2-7,CASSGATGGGEQYF,TGTGCCAGCAGCGGAGCGACAGGGGGTGGCGAGCAGTACTTC
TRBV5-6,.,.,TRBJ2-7,CASSLTGKEQYF,TGTGCCAGCAGCTTAACAGGGAAAGAGCAGTACTTC
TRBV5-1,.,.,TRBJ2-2,CATEKTNTGELFF,TGCGCCACCGAGAAAACGAACACCGGGGAGCTGTTTTTT
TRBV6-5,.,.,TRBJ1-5,CASSYSGGAGQPQHF,TGTGCCAGCAGTTACTCAGGAGGGGCGGGACAGCCCCAGCATTTT
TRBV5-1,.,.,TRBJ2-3,CASSAEGGYTDTQYF,TGCGCCAGCAGTGCAGAGGGCGGCTACACAGATACGCAGTATTTT
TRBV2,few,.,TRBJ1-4,CASRTQGIWRTFF,TGTGCCAGCAGAACACAGGGTATTTGGCGGACCTTTTTT
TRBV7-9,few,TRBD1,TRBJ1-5,CASSLGGTGMGNQPQHF,TGTGCCAGCAGCTTAGGGGGGACAGGGATGGGCAATCAGCCCCAGCATTTT
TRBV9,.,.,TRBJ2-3,CASSVTITDTQYF,TGTGCCAGCAGCGTAACTATCACAGATACGCAGTATTTT
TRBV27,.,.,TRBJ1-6,CASSFRGTYNSPLHF,TGTGCCAGCAGTTTTCGGGGGACCTATAATTCACCCCTCCACTTT
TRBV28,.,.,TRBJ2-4,CASSPSGLAKNIQYF,TGTGCCAGCAGCCCCTCAGGGCTAGCCAAAAACATTCAGTACTTC
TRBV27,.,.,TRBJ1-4,CASTAAGLGEKLFF,TGTGCCAGCACGGCGGCAGGACTCGGTGAAAAACTGTTTTTT
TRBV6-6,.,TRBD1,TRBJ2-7,CASSSKLQGPSYEQYF,TGTGCCAGCAGCTCAAAATTACAGGGGCCATCCTACGAGCAGTACTTC
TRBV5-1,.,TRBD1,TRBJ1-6,CASSFGIPGQGFNSPLHF,TGCGCCAGCAGCTTCGGAATTCCGGGACAGGGTTTTAATTCACCCCTCCACTTT
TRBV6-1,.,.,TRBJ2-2,CASSPLYGAGELFF,TGTGCCAGCAGCCCACTATACGGGGCCGGGGAGCTGTTTTTT
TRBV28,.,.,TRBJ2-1,CASKGESSYNEQFF,TGTGCCAGCAAGGGAGAGAGCTCCTACAATGAGCAGTTCTTC
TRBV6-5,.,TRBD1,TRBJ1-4,CASSYSTGEEEEKLFF,TGTGCCAGCAGTTACTCGACAGGGGAGGAAGAGGAAAAACTGTTTTTT
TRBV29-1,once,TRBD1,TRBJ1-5,CSVPGTGDSNQPQHF,TGCAGCGTGCCCGGGACAGGGGATAGCAATCAGCCCCAGCATTTT
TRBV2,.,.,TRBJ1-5,CASSEAGGYQPQHF,TGTGCCAGCAGTGAAGCGGGGGGTTATCAGCCCCAGCATTTT
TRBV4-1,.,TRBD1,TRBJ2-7,CASSSTGWEQYF,TGCGCCAGCAGCTCGACAGGGTGGGAGCAGTACTTC
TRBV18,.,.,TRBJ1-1,CASSPPAFQGAFF,TGTGCCAGCTCACCACCTGCTTTCCAGGGGGCTTTCTTT
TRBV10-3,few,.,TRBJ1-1,CAISSGPEAFF,TGTGCCATCTCGAGTGGGCCTGAAGCTTTCTTT
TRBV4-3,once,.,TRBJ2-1,CASSQDWQGFTYNEQFF,TGCGCCAGCAGCCAAGACTGGCAGGGGTTCACCTACAATGAGCAGTTCTTC
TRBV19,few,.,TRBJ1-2,CASTPGGGYGYTF,TGTGCCAGTACCCCGGGGGGCGGCTATGGCTACACCTTC
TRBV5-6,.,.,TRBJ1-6,CASSLGQPLSPLHF,TGTGCCAGCAGCTTGGGACAGCCCCTATCACCCCTCCACTTT
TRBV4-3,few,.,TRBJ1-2,CASSQAPYRQTNTGYTF,TGCGCCAGCAGCCAAGCCCCCTATAGACAGACAAACACAGGCTACACCTTC
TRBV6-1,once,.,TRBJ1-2,CASSEVDGYTF,TGTGCCAGCAGTGAAGTAGATGGCTACACCTTC
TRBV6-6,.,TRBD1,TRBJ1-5,CASSNVGQGFAQHF,TGTGCCAGCAGCAACGTGGGACAGGGATTTGCCCAGCATTTT
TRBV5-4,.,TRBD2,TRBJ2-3,CASSPTRGGTQYF,TGTGCCAGCAGCCCGACCCGGGGGGGTACGCAGTATTTT
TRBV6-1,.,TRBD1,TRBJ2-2,CASSEGGQVWRELFF,TGTGCCAGCAGTGAAGGGGGACAGGTTTGGAGGGAGCTGTTTTTT
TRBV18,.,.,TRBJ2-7,CASSPLQGSSYEQYF,TGTGCCAGCTCACCCCTGCAGGGGAGTTCCTACGAGCAGTACTTC
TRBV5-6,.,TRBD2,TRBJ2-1,CASSLEGSGRAVEQFF,TGTGCCAGCAGCTTGGAAGGAAGCGGGAGGGCCGTTGAGCAGTTCTTC
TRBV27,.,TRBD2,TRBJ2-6,CASRGGTPGANVLTF,TGTGCCAGCCGGGGGGGCACACCTGGGGCCAACGTCCTGACTTTC
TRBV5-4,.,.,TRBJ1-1,CASSFVTLNTEAFF,TGTGCCAGCAGCTTTGTTACACTGAACACTGAAGCTTTCTTT
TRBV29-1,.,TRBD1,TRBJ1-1,CSVGGDRGHITEAFF,TGCAGCGTGGGGGGGGACAGGGGCCATATCACTGAAGCTTTCTTT
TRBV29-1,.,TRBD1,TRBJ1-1,CSAFRGANTEAFF,TGCAGCGCTTTCAGGGGGGCGAACACTGAAGCTTTCTTT
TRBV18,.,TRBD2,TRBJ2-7,CASSSAGRAGEQYF,TGTGCCAGCTCTTCGGCGGGGAGGGCTGGCGAGCAGTACTTC
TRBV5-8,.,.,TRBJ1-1,CASSLAPSLNTEAFF,TGTGCCAGCAGCTTGGCCCCGTCCCTGAACACTGAAGCTTTCTTT
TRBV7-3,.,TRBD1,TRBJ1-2,CASSFEGQRINYGYTF,TGTGCCAGCAGCTTTGAGGGACAGAGAATTAACTATGGCTACACCTTC
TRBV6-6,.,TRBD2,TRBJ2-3,CASSYRRGGTDTQYF,TGTGCCAGCAGTTACAGGCGGGGGGGCACAGATACGCAGTATTTT
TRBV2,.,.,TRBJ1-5,CASDSGNQPQHF,TGTGCCAGCGACAGTGGGAATCAGCCCCAGCATTTT
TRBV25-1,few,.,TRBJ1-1,CASTPGTEAFF,TGTGCCAGCACTCCAGGGACTGAAGCTTTCTTT
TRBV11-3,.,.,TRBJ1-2,CASSHRQGTNYGYTF,TGTGCCAGCAGCCATCGCCAGGGAACTAACTATGGCTACACCTTC
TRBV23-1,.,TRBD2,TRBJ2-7,CASSRLRRRPSGRLHEQYF,TGCGCCAGCAGTCGACTTAGGCGGCGGCCTAGCGGGAGGCTCCACGAGCAGTACTTC
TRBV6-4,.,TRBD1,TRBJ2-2,CASSGTGDTRELFF,TGTGCCAGCAGTGGGACAGGGGACACCAGGGAGCTGTTTTTT
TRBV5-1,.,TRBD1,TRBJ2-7,CASRPGQGVSAENEQYF,TGCGCCAGCAGGCCGGGACAGGGGGTTTCTGCCGAAAACGAGCAGTACTTC